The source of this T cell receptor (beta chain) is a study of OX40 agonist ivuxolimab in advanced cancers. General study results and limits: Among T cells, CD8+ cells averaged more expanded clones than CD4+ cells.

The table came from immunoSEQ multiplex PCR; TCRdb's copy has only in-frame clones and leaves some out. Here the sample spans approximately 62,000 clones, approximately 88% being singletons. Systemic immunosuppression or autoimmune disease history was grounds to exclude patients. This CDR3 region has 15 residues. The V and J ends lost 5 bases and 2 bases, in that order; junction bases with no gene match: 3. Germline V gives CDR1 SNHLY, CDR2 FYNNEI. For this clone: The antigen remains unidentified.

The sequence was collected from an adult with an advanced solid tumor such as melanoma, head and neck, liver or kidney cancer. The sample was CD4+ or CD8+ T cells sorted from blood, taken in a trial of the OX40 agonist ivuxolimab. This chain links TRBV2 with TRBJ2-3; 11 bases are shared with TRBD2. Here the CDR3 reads CASSLLAGDTDTQYF. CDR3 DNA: TGTGCCAGCAGTTTACTAGCGGGGGACACAGATACGCAGTATTTT.